This entry describes one T cell receptor (beta chain). The target of this receptor is not known. Within one base of it there is no much larger clone, and no base qualities were kept. Using the deep immunoSEQ assay, TCR CDR3 regions were amplified from genomic DNA by multiplex PCR. Extracted genomic DNA from each cell subset was distributed evenly across all wells of several immunoSEQ 96-well plates, and each plate was treated as a replicate. For sorted subsets, approximately 210 ng genomic DNA, equal to approximately 30,000 T cell genomes, was loaded into each replicate PCR. Purified libraries were measured with a Qubit 3.0 fluorometer, size-checked on a Bioanalyzer 2100, and measured again with the KAPA Library Quantification kit. Every immunoSEQ 96-well plate was sequenced on a separate single-read 150-cycle Illumina NextSeq 550 flow cell. As for how the authors treated the data: Because the immunoSEQ output included only junctional sequences and no quality scores, the filtering could not be the same as the filtering used for full-length reads. Sequences were annotated with PyIR, a Python wrapper for IgBLAST v1.9, and V/J genes and CDR3 were assigned using IMGT germline references. Reads were removed for weak V/J assignments (E-value above 1e-6), missing CDR3, stop codons, out-of-frame junctions, or ambiguous translated residues. A V3J clonotype was defined by an identical inferred V gene, J gene, and CDR3 amino acid sequence. Percentage overlap between repertoires was computed as shared unique clonotypes divided by the size of the smaller repertoire. Richness of each repertoire was evaluated using RTK rarefaction, the Chao1 estimator, and Recon v2.1 estimates of unobserved clonotypes. OLGA was used to compute generation probabilities for all TCRbeta clonotypes that the gDNA method yielded from four donors. This immuneACCESS table, as held by TCRdb, lists in-frame sequences with V and J called but not all clones. Of the missing ones, under half trace to an unresolved V gene in checked studies; the others have no known cause. D and trimming were read from the DNA, whereas the V and J calls and clone size are those reported in that table. Here the sample has roughly 1 million clones; about four fifths occur a single time. Approximately 0.5% of the sample comes from the top ten.

Donors were healthy HIV-negative adults with no recently reported acute infections or vaccinations. Only Caucasian adults living in Nashville, Tennessee, USA were represented among the donors. CD4+ T cells were enriched by magnetic negative selection, after which naive cells were positively selected on CD45RA and the negative fraction was taken as the memory subset. After blood collection by leukapheresis, PBMCs were isolated using Ficoll-Histopaque density gradient centrifugation and then cryopreserved in the vapor phase of liquid nitrogen. Analytical flow cytometry was used to check the purity and quantity of each magnetically sorted T cell population. Each sorted fraction had its genomic DNA isolated and then quantified by UV absorbance on a Nanodrop 2000c. CDR3 length: 16 amino acids, cysteine to phenylalanine. The sequence is cut down to CDR3 DNA, 48 bases in frame from base 1. CDR1 and CDR2, per the germline V gene (reference sequence), are MNHNY and SVGAGI. V lost 2 bases and J lost 0 bases; the stretch between them is 14 bases long.

The sample comes from a study of shared clonotypes between healthy human individuals (dated by TCRdb to about 2020). Notes on the research overall: The cohort included three men and a couple of women between 18 and 49 years of age. For each donor, CD4 naive and CD4 memory were each run on three plates, CD8 naive on two plates, and CD8 memory on one plate. Blood TCR repertoires of five healthy adults were deeply sequenced to estimate repertoire size and the extent of clonotype sharing between individuals. Libraries were prepared and TCR repertoires were sequenced by different laboratories using diverse techniques, in order to increase sequencing depth and limit assay-specific biases. Per donor, leukapheresis produced somewhere between about 0.9 and 10 billion PBMCs. The investigation overall reported the following: Incomplete sequencing was indicated by rarefaction of sorted-subset datasets, despite the large sequencing depth. Larger estimated clonotype richness was generally found for naive subsets than for memory subsets. The genetic and exposure-history diversity represented was limited by the small number of donors. Higher generation probabilities were observed for clonotypes shared by all four sorted-subset donors than for non-shared clonotypes. Pairwise subsampling indicated that sequencing depth was expected to affect the degree of clonotype sharing among donors. When a few donors were compared, the shared fraction of clonotypes was 5% to 6.5% for naive CD4, over 3% for naive CD8, 2% to 2.5% for memory CD4, and roughly 0.43% for memory CD8. Sampling was restricted to blood, and TCR repertoires in tissues likely differ from the TCR repertoires found in blood.

The V and J segments used are TRBV6-6 and TRBJ2-7, with no reliable assignment of the D segment. Sequencing was done on a sample of memory CD4+ T cells from PBMCs. What this sample's cell subset or site label stands for: CD45RA-negative fraction. The TCR originated in a man between 18 and 35 years old in good health. Some clones in this sample may be carry-over from other donors' samples. For the CDR3, the sequence is CASSYPPRLGSYEQYF. In nucleotides, the sequence is TGTGCCAGCAGTTACCCCCCCAGGCTAGGCTCCTACGAGCAGTACTTC.